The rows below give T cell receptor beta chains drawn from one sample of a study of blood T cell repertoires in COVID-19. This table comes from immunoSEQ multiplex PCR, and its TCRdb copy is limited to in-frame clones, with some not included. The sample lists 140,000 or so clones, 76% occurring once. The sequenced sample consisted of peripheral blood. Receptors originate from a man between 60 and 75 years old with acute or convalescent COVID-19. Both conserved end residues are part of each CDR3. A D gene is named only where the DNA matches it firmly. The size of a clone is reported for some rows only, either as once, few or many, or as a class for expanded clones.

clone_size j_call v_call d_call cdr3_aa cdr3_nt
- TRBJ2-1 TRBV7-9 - CASSFTGRVDYNEQFF TGTGCCAGCAGCTTTACAGGGAGAGTGGACTACAATGAGCAGTTCTTC
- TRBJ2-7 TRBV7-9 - CASSLGQGPRDEQYF TGTGCCAGCAGCTTAGGCCAGGGGCCTAGGGACGAGCAGTACTTC
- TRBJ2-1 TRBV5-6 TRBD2 CASSLGDRGLAGVRNEQFF TGTGCCAGCAGCTTAGGTGACAGGGGACTAGCGGGAGTAAGGAATGAGCAGTTCTTC
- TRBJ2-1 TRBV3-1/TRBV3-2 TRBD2 CASSQDPLGRYSYNEQFF TGTGCCAGCAGCCAAGACCCCCTCGGGAGGTACTCCTACAATGAGCAGTTCTTC
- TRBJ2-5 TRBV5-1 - CASSLAGAETQYF TGCGCCAGCAGCTTAGCAGGGGCAGAGACCCAGTACTTC
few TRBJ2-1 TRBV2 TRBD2 CASSELAGGNEQFF TGTGCCAGCAGTGAACTAGCGGGCGGAAATGAGCAGTTCTTC
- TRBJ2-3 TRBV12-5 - CASGSSYTDTQYF TGTGCTAGTGGTTCCTCGTACACAGATACGCAGTATTTT
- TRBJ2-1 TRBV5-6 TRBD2 CASSMGTGTSGTTQFF TGTGCCAGCAGCATGGGAACCGGGACTAGCGGGACAACGCAGTTCTTC
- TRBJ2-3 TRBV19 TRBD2 CASTMRTSGRPTDTQYF TGTGCCAGTACAATGAGGACTAGCGGGAGGCCCACAGATACGCAGTATTTT
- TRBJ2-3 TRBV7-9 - CASSIYEASSTDTQYF TGTGCCAGCAGCATTTATGAGGCCTCTAGCACAGATACGCAGTATTTT
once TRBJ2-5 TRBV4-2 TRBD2 CASRLLAGDQETQYF TGTGCCAGCAGACTACTAGCGGGAGACCAAGAGACCCAGTACTTC
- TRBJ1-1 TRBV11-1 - CASSLGRGNTEAFF TGTGCCAGCAGCTTAGGAAGGGGGAACACTGAAGCTTTCTTT
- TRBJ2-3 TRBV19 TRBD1 CASSTSGQDTDTQYF TGTGCCAGTAGTACTTCGGGACAGGACACAGATACGCAGTATTTT
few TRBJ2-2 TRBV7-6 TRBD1 CASSNDREVSTGELFF TGTGCCAGCAGCAACGACAGGGAAGTGTCTACCGGGGAGCTGTTTTTT
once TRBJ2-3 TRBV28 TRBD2 CASSLRAGGLADTQYF TGTGCCAGCAGTCTCAGGGCGGGAGGTCTCGCAGATACGCAGTATTTT
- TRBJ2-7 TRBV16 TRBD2 CASSHQGKGGNEQYF TGTGCCAGCAGCCACCAGGGAAAGGGAGGGAACGAGCAGTACTTC
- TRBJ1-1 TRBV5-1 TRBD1 CASSLGDRGRTFF TGCGCCAGCAGCTTGGGGGACAGGGGACGAACTTTCTTT
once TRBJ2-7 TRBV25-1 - CASSLWGLGQPNYEQYF TGTGCCAGCAGTCTTTGGGGGCTAGGACAGCCGAACTACGAGCAGTACTTC
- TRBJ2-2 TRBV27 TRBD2 CASRTSGSHPGELFF TGTGCCAGCAGGACTAGCGGGAGTCATCCCGGGGAGCTGTTTTTT
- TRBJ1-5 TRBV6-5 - CASSLHGGEPQHF TGTGCCAGCAGCCTCCACGGGGGAGAGCCCCAGCATTTT
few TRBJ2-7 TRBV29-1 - CSVTGNYEQYF TGCAGCGTTACAGGGAACTACGAGCAGTACTTC
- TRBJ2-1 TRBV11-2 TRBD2 CASSAAAGVPYNEQFF TGTGCCAGCAGCGCCGCAGCGGGAGTCCCCTACAATGAGCAGTTCTTC
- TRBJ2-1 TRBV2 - CASQRPASGGEQFF TGTGCCAGTCAACGGCCAGCGTCCGGAGGTGAGCAGTTCTTC
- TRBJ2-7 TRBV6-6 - CASSIALSSYEQYF TGTGCCAGTAGTATAGCCCTGAGCTCCTACGAGCAGTACTTC
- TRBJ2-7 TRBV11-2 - CASSPDTYEQYF TGTGCCAGCAGCCCTGACACGTACGAGCAGTACTTC
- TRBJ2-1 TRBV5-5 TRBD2 CASSSRGLGFSNEQFF TGTGCCAGCAGCTCTCGGGGACTAGGCTTCAGCAATGAGCAGTTCTTC
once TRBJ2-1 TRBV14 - CASSQVAGFNEQFF TGTGCCAGCAGCCAAGTGGCAGGGTTTAATGAGCAGTTCTTC
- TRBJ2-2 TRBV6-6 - CASSTDSTNTGELFF TGTGCCAGCAGCACCGACAGCACAAACACCGGGGAGCTGTTTTTT
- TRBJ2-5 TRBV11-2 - CASSLGVSQETQYF TGTGCCAGCAGCTTGGGCGTCTCGCAAGAGACCCAGTACTTC
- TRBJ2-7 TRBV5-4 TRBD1 CASSDPGQGVYEQYF TGTGCCAGCAGCGATCCGGGACAGGGAGTCTACGAGCAGTACTTC
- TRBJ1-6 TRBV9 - CASSVAGGGDSPLHF TGTGCCAGCAGCGTAGCTGGGGGAGGGGATTCACCCCTCCACTTT
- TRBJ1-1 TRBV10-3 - CAITEGGSGTEAFF TGTGCCATCACCGAGGGAGGCTCTGGCACTGAAGCTTTCTTT
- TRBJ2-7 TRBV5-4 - CASRNDYSYEQYF TGTGCCAGCAGAAATGACTACTCCTACGAGCAGTACTTC
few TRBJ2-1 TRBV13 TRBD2 CASSPASGEGSYNEQFF TGTGCCAGCAGCCCCGCTTCGGGGGAGGGCTCCTACAATGAGCAGTTCTTC
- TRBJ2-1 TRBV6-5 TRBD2 CASSYALAGGGEQFF TGTGCCAGCAGTTACGCTCTAGCGGGAGGGGGTGAGCAGTTCTTC
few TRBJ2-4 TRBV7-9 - CASSSLGGNIQYF TGTGCCAGCAGCTCCCTGGGGGGAAACATTCAGTACTTC
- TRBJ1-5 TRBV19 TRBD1 CASRTGDRVYQPQHF TGTGCCAGTAGGACCGGGGACAGGGTATATCAGCCCCAGCATTTT
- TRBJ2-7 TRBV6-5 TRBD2 CASSKGLAGYEQYF TGTGCCAGCAGTAAGGGACTAGCGGGTTACGAGCAGTACTTC
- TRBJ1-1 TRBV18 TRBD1 CASSPTGTGGVAFF TGTGCCAGCTCACCAACCGGGACAGGGGGCGTAGCTTTCTTT
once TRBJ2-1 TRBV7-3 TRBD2 CASSVAGFSNEQFF TGTGCCAGCAGCGTAGCGGGATTTAGCAATGAGCAGTTCTTC
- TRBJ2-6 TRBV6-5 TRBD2 CASQRGADGANVLTF TGTGCCTCCCAGCGGGGGGCGGACGGGGCCAACGTCCTGACTTTC
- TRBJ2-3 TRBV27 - CASSLFGGTDTQYF TGTGCCAGCAGTTTGTTCGGAGGCACAGATACGCAGTATTTT
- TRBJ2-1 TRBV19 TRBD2 CASSARLAGPEQFF TGTGCCAGTAGTGCCCGACTAGCGGGTCCTGAGCAGTTCTTC
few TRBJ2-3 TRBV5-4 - CASSPSTRADTQYF TGTGCCAGCAGCCCTTCGACTAGAGCAGATACGCAGTATTTT
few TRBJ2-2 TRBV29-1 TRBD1 CSAANRGTTGELFF TGCAGCGCTGCGAACAGGGGTACCACCGGGGAGCTGTTTTTT
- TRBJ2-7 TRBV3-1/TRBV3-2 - CASSQWESSYEQYF TGTGCCAGCAGCCAATGGGAGAGCTCCTACGAGCAGTACTTC
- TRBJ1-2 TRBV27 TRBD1 CASSLYRTGLFRGGYTF TGTGCCAGCAGTTTATATCGGACAGGGTTGTTTCGTGGTGGCTACACCTTC
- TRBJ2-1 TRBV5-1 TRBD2 CASSLGVAGEEEQFF TGCGCCAGCAGCTTGGGGGTAGCGGGAGAGGAGGAGCAGTTCTTC
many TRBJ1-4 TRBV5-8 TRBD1 CASSLQQGVEKLFF TGTGCCAGCAGCTTGCAACAGGGGGTCGAAAAACTGTTTTTT